This T cell receptor (beta chain) was sequenced during a study of cytomegalovirus exposure and HLA in healthy donors. Regarding this clone: Antigen specificity is unknown.

It was with 60 Vbeta and 13 Jbeta primers that the PCR ran. Clones were read by immunoSEQ multiplex PCR, and TCRdb kept only the in-frame ones, dropping some. The table shows 65,000 or so clones, with approximately 82% occurring only once. The study's findings and limits: Serostatus for CMV was the only available immune exposure information. Specificity for CMV antigens was confirmed in vitro for a few of the CMV-associated chains.

Trimming shortened V by 4 bases and J by 6 bases, and 12 bases separated the two germline ends. Germline assignment: CDR1 SGDLS and CDR2 YYNGEE. The CDR3 has 13 residues. The clonotype comes from a girl between 5 and 17 years old in good health and CMV-seropositive. The chain has TRBV9 and TRBJ2-3, with D perhaps matching TRBD2 (7 bases). The specimen sequenced was PBMCs. CDR3 region: CASSPGGQDTQYF. The CDR3 bases are TGTGCCAGCAGCCCCGGGGGGCAGGATACGCAGTATTTT.